One sample yielded the 5 T cell receptor beta chains listed below, sequenced in a study of post-analysis software for immune sequencing data. Study-level points and caveats: Elevated frequency relative to controls characterized roughly five TRBV segments in patients, TRBV5-6, TRBV5-1 and TRBV20-1 among them.

TCR beta cDNA libraries had unique molecular identifiers. TCRdb ran MiXCR on the PCR reads and lists one entry per CDR3 protein. The sample has approximately 690,000 distinct CDR3 sequences, approximately 59% seen once. Their antigens are not known. Sequenced sample: blood. Every receptor here comes from a girl aged 2 to 9 with multiple sclerosis.

V is TRBV10-3 and J is TRBJ2-1; 10 bases agree with TRBD2. There are 15 residues in the CDR3. J was trimmed by 10 bases and V by 2 bases; bases with no gene match: 8. Germline values: CDR1 ENHRY, CDR2 SYGVKD. CDR3 amino acids: CAISEAASGGREQFF. In DNA, the CDR3 is TGTGCCATCAGTGAGGCGGCTAGCGGGGGCCGGGAGCAGTTCTTC.

This clonotype came up a few times. This chain joins TRBV12-3 or TRBV12-4 and TRBJ2-3; the D gene is possibly TRBD1 (7 bases). Trimming pared 5 bases from V and 8 bases from J, leaving 17 bases between. The CDR3 spans 14 residues. CDR3: CASSPAGQPRTQYF. The DNA of the CDR3 is TGTGCCAGCAGTCCCGCGGGACAGCCCCGTACGCAGTATTTT.

This chain joins TRBV7-8 and TRBJ2-6; possibly TRBD2 for D (6 bases). From germline, CDR1 is SGHVS and CDR2 FQNEAQ. Trimming removed 4 bases at V and 0 bases at J, with 19 bases between. CDR3 size: 19 residues. For the CDR3, the DNA is TGTGCCAGCAGCTCGGGGAGGCCGTCACCCACCTCTGGGGCCAACGTCCTGACTTTC. This translates into CASSSGRPSPTSGANVLTF.

The chain employs TRBV20-1 and TRBJ1-2; D not resolved. The V gene's germline CDR1 is DFQATT and CDR2 SNEGSKA (reference sequence). V shed 6 bases and J shed 0 bases, with 5 bases lying between them. The CDR3 has 11 amino acids. In DNA, the CDR3 is TGCAGTGCCGGATCTAACTATGGCTACACCTTC. It specifies CSAGSNYGYTF.

This chain connects TRBV20-1 to TRBJ2-5; 8 positions agree with TRBD2. Germline values: CDR1 DFQATT, CDR2 SNEGSKA (reference sequence). CDR3 size: 13 residues. The V gene end was trimmed by 3 bases and the J gene end by 4 bases; junction bases not matched to a gene: 4. In DNA, the CDR3 is TGCAGTGCTAGCGGGAGGGAAGGAGAGACCCAGTACTTC. Translated: CSASGREGETQYF.